The present entry profiles one T cell receptor beta chain with its context. Germline lookup yields CDR1 MNHEY and CDR2 SVGAGI. V was trimmed by 8 bases and J by 4 bases, leaving 14 bases between them. The CDR3 runs to 13 residues. The repertoire was sequenced with immunoSEQ multiplex PCR; TCRdb's copy has only in-frame clones and lacks some. The top ten hold roughly 8% of the sample, which has 200,000 to 250,000 clones, roughly four fifths seen once. Seattle's cohort entered during active infection and was followed longitudinally. This specimen comes from a study of blood T cell repertoires in COVID-19.

V is TRBV6-5 and J is TRBJ1-1; the D gene is possibly TRBD1 (6 bases). The sample was peripheral blood. This sequence was found in a woman of 80 years or more with COVID-19, enrolled during active disease. In DNA, the CDR3 is TGTGCCAGCGGACAGACCCGGGGCACTGAAGCTTTCTTT. Its translation is CASGQTRGTEAFF.